This T cell receptor beta chain emerged from a study of graft-versus-host responses after intestinal transplantation. On this clone itself: Its antigen is unknown.

Using immunoSEQ multiplex PCR, the repertoire was profiled, and TCRdb retains in-frame clones only, with some absent. This sample has over 120,000 clones, with around 90% found just once. The sequence was obtained from a human donor who received an intestinal transplant. This material consisted of unstimulated CD4+ T cells sorted from spleen or lymph node cells, taken before intestinal transplant.

CDR3 nucleotides: TGTGCCAGCAGGGGACAGGGGGGAACTAATGAAAAACTGTTTTTT. It is translated as CASRGQGGTNEKLFF. This chain joins TRBV6-1 and TRBJ1-4; 11 bases fit TRBD1. The V gene end was trimmed by 6 bases and the J gene end by 1 base; junction bases not matched to a gene: 1. CDR3 length equals 15 residues. Germline-derived CDR1 and CDR2 are MNHNS and SASEGT.